Below, 13 T cell receptor beta chains from the same sample are listed, as sequenced in a study of blood T cell repertoires in COVID-19. This table comes from immunoSEQ multiplex PCR, and its TCRdb copy is limited to in-frame clones, with some not included. The sample carries roughly 32,000 clones, about 90% recorded once. The source material was peripheral blood. The source is a human donor in a cohort sampled during active COVID-19.

The chain carries TRBV3-1 (or the pseudogene TRBV3-2) and TRBJ2-7; 8 bases map to TRBD2. The CDR3 runs 14 residues. V dropped 1 base and J dropped 3; count of bases not matched to a gene: 2. Germline V lookup: CDR1 LGHDT, CDR2 YNNKEL (reference sequence). The CDR3: CASSQGTSYYEQYF. The CDR3 DNA reads as TGTGCCAGCAGCCAAGGGACTAGCTACTACGAGCAGTACTTC.

This sequence joins TRBV6-6 and TRBJ1-1, with 9 nucleotides matching TRBD1. This CDR3 has 16 residues. The trim removed 5 bases at V and 1 base at J, leaving 8 bases unmatched. CDR1 and CDR2 from the germline V gene are MNHNY and SVGAGI (reference sequence). CDR3 region: CASSRFRDRANTEAFF. Here the CDR3 DNA reads TGTGCCAGCAGTCGATTCCGGGACAGGGCGAACACTGAAGCTTTCTTT.

V usage is TRBV7-2 and J usage is TRBJ1-5; TRBD1 might be the D (5 bases). CDR1 and CDR2 from the germline V gene are SGHTA and FQGNSA. V was trimmed by 1 base and J by 6 bases, leaving 10 bases between them. The CDR3 length is 14 residues. DNA for the CDR3: TGTGCCAGCAGCTTAGTATCTCAGGGTCAGCCCCAGCATTTT. Translation: CASSLVSQGQPQHF.

V and J are TRBV3-1 (or the pseudogene TRBV3-2) and TRBJ2-7; D ambiguous. Between the trimmed V and J ends, which lost 3 bases and 3 bases, there was a span of 9 bases. CDR1 is LGHDT, CDR2 YNNKEL, per germline (reference sequence). The CDR3 has 13 amino acids. In nucleotides, the CDR3 is TGTGCCAGCAGCCAGCGAGGAAGCTACGAGCAGTACTTC. It is translated as CASSQRGSYEQYF.

This clone was observed a handful of times. The chain has TRBV30 and TRBJ2-2; D possibly corresponds to TRBD2 (6 bases). From germline, CDR1 is GTSNPN and CDR2 SVGIG (reference sequence). The V end lost 0 bases, the J end lost 4 bases, and 9 bases lay between the germline ends. The CDR3 contains 14 residues. CDR3 sequence: CAWSVLAFTGELFF. DNA of the CDR3: TGTGCCTGGAGTGTACTAGCTTTCACCGGGGAGCTGTTTTTT.

This clone was counted between two and nine times. The chain is built from TRBV10-1 and TRBJ2-2, with a tentative D call TRBD1 (6 bases). This CDR3 contains 16 residues. V lost 3 bases to trimming and J lost 5 bases, with 16 bases between them. The germline gives CDR1 WNHNN, CDR2 SYGVQD (reference sequence). The CDR3 protein is CASSDDTGTQTGELFF. The CDR3, as DNA: TGCGCCAGCAGTGACGACACCGGGACACAGACCGGGGAGCTGTTTTTT.

CDR3 in amino acids: CASSWTLGATNTEAFF. DNA for the CDR3: TGCGCCAGCAGCTGGACGCTTGGGGCAACAAACACTGAAGCTTTCTTT. The V call is TRBV5-1, the J call TRBJ1-1; TRBD1 might be the D (5 bases). The CDR3 contains 16 residues. Germline V gene sequence: CDR1 SGHRS, CDR2 YFSETQ. V dropped 3 bases and J dropped 2 bases, with 17 bases sitting between them.

The chain links TRBV7-9 to TRBJ2-1; D perhaps matches TRBD1 (6 bases). Germline V gene data show CDR1 as SEHNR and CDR2 as FQNEAQ (reference sequence). The CDR3 length is 13 residues. Trimming took 3 bases from V and 7 from J, leaving 10 bases between them. CDR3 sequence reads: CASSLPGVNEQFF. CDR3 nucleotide sequence: TGTGCCAGCAGCTTGCCAGGGGTTAATGAGCAGTTCTTC.

The V gene is TRBV10-3, the J gene TRBJ1-2; D unresolved. Trimming removed 4 bases at V and 8 bases at J, with 20 bases between. The CDR3 sequence is 15 residues long. Germline V CDR1 and CDR2: ENHRY, SYGVKD. The CDR3 DNA reads as TGTGCCATCAGTGTTCAAGCCGGGTCCCTAGAAGGCTACACCTTC. Translating it yields CAISVQAGSLEGYTF.

CDR3 amino acids: CASRVRTPDTEAFF. CDR3 DNA sequence: TGTGCCAGCAGGGTCCGTACCCCGGACACTGAAGCTTTCTTT. The rearrangement links TRBV11-2 to TRBJ1-1, with unresolved D. The CDR3 covers 14 residues. CDR1 is SGHAT, CDR2 FQNNGV, per germline. V lost 6 bases, J lost 3 bases, and 14 bases lay in between.

V is TRBV12-3 or TRBV12-4 and J is TRBJ1-6; D remains unclear. Trimming pared 4 bases from V and 9 bases from J, leaving 7 bases between. This CDR3 comprises 12 residues. CDR3 in DNA: TGTGCCAGCAGTTACTCTAGTTCACCCCTCCACTTT. Translating gives CASSYSSSPLHF.

The chain couples TRBV6-6 to TRBJ2-7, with TRBD2 as a possible D gene (6 bases). The CDR3 consists of 13 residues. CDR1 and CDR2 (germline): MNHNY, SVGAGI (reference sequence). Trimming removed 6 bases at V and 3 bases at J, with 12 bases between. CDR3 sequence reads: CASSRGAYYEQYF. The CDR3 DNA reads TGTGCCAGCAGCCGCGGGGCCTACTACGAGCAGTACTTC.

The chain joins TRBV2 to TRBJ2-7; weak D call: TRBD1 (6 bases). V was cut by 7 bases and J by 4 bases, with 20 bases left in between. CDR1 is SNHLY and CDR2 is FYNNEI in the germline V gene. The length of the CDR3 is 15 residues. The CDR3: CASNPLGTRAYEQYF. The CDR3 bases are TGTGCCAGCAACCCTCTAGGGACACGGGCTTACGAGCAGTACTTC. The full variable domain, completed using reference TRBV2 and TRBJ2-7, is EPEVTQTPSHQVTQMGQEVILRCVPISNHLYFYWYRQILGQKVEFLVSFYNNEISEKSEIFDDQFSVERPDGSNFTLKIRSTKLEDSAMYFCASNPLGTRAYEQYFGPGTRLTVT.